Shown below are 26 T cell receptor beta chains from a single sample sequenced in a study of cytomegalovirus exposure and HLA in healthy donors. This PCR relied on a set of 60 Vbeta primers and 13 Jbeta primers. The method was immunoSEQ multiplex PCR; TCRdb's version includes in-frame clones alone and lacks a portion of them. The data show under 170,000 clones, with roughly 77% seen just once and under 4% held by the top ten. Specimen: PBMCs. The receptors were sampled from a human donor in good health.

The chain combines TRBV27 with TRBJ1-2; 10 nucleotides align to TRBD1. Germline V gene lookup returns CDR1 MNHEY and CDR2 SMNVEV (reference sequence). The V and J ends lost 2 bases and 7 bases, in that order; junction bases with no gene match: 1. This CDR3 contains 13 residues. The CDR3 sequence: CASSLRTGGGYTF. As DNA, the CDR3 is TGTGCCAGCAGTTTACGGACAGGGGGTGGCTACACCTTC.

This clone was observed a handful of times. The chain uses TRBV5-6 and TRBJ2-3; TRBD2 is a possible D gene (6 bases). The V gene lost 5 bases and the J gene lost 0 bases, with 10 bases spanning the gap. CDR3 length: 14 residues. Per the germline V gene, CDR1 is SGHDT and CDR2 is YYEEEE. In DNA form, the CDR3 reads TGTGCCAGCAGTCCCCGGGGGAGCACAGATACGCAGTATTTT. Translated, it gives CASSPRGSTDTQYF.

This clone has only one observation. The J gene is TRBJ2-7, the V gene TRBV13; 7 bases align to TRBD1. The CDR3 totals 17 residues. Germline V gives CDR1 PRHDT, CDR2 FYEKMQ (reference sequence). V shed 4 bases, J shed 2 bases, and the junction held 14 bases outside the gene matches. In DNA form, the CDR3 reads TGTGCCAGCAGCTCACCCCCTTGGGACAGCGAAACCTACGAGCAGTACTTC. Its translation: CASSSPPWDSETYEQYF.

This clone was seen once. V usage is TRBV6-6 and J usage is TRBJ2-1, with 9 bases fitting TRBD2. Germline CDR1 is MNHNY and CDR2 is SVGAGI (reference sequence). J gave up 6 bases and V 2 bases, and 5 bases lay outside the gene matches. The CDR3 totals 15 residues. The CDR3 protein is CASSYQASGINEQFF. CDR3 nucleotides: TGTGCCAGCAGTTACCAGGCTAGCGGGATCAATGAGCAGTTCTTC.

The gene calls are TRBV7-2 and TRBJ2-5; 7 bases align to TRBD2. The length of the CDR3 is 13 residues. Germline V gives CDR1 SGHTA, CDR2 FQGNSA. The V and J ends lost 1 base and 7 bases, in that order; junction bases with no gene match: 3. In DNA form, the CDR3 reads TGTGCCAGCAGCTTAGGGGAGGGCGGGACCCAGTACTTC. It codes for CASSLGEGGTQYF.

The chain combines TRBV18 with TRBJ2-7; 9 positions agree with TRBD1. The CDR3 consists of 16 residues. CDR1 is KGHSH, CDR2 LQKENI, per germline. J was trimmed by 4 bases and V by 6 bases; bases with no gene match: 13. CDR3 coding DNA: TGTGCCAGCTCCTCCGTATCCGGGACAGGGCTATACGAGCAGTACTTC. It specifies CASSSVSGTGLYEQYF.

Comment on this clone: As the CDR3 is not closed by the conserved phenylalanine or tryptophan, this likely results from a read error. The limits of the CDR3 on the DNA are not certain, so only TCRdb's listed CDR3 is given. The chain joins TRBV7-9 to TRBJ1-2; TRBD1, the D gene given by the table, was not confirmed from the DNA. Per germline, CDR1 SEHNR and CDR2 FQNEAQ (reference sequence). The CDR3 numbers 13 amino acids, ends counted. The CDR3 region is CASSSGRQRVSFL.

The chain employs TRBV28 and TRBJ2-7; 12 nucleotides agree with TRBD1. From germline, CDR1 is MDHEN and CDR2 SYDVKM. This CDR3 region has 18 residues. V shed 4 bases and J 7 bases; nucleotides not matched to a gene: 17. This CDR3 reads CASSSFISSGQGALEQYF. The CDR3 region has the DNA TGTGCCAGCAGTTCTTTCATTTCCTCGGGACAGGGGGCTCTGGAGCAGTACTTC.

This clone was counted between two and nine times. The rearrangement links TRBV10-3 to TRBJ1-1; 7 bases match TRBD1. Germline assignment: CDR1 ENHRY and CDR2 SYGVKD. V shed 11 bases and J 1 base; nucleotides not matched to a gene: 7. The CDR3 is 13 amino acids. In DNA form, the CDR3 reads TGTGCCGTCACCGGGACAGAGAACACTGAAGCTTTCTTT. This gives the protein CAVTGTENTEAFF.

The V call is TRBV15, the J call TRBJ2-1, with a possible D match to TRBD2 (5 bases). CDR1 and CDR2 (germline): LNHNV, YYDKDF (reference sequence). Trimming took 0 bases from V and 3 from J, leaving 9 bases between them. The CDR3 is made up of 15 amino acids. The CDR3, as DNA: TGTGCCACCAGCAGAGAGAGCCGGGACTACAATGAGCAGTTCTTC. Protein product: CATSRESRDYNEQFF. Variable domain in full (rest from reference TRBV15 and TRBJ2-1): DAMVIQNPRYQVTQFGKPVTLSCSQTLNHNVMYWYQQKSSQAPKLLFHYYDKDFNNEADTPDNFQSRRPNTSFCFLDIRSPGLGDTAMYLCATSRESRDYNEQFFGPGTRLTVL.

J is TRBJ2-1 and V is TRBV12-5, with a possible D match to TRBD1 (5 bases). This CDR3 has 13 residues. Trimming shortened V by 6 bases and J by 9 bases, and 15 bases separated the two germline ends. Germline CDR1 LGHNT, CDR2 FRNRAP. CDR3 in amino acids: CASGQDGIGEQFF. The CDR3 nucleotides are TGTGCTAGTGGACAGGACGGTATTGGTGAGCAGTTCTTC.

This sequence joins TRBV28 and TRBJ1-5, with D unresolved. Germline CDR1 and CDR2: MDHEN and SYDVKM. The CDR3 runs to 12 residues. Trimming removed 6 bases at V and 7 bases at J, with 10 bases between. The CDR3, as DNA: TGTGCCAGCAGGGGCCCGGGACAGCCCCAGCATTTT. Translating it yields CASRGPGQPQHF. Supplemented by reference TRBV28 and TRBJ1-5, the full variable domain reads DVKVTQSSRYLVKRTGEKVFLECVQDMDHENMFWYRQDPGLGLRLIYFSYDVKMKEKGDIPEGYSVSREKKERFSLILESASTNQTSMYLCASRGPGQPQHFGDGTRLSIL.

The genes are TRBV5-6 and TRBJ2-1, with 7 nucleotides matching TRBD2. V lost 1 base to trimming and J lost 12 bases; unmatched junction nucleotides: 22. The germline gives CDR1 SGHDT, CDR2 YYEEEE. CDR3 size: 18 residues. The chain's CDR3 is CASSLIREGPSRGRGQFF. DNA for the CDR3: TGTGCCAGCAGCTTGATCAGGGAGGGGCCCTCGAGGGGTAGAGGGCAGTTCTTC.

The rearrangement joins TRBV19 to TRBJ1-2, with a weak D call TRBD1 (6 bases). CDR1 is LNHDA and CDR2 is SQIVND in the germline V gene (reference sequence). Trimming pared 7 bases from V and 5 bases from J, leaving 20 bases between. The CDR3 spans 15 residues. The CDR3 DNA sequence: TGTGCCAGTAACCGGGACAACGCTCCTGCTTATGGCTACACCTTC. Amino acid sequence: CASNRDNAPAYGYTF.

The CDR3 DNA sequence: TGTGCCAGCAGTGCCCGGGACAGGGGGCTGGATTCCTACGAGCAGTACTTC. This gives the protein CASSARDRGLDSYEQYF. The chain uses TRBV6-1 and TRBJ2-7; 12 bases match TRBD1. CDR1 and CDR2 from the germline V gene are MNHNS and SASEGT. The J segment lost 1 base and the V segment lost 4 bases, leaving 8 bases of the junction unmatched. The CDR3 has 17 amino acids.

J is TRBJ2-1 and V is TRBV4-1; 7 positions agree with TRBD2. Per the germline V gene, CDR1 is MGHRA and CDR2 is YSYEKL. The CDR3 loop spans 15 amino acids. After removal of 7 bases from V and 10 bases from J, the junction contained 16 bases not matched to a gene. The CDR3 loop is CASTPSGFYAGEQFF. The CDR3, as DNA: TGCGCCAGCACCCCTAGCGGTTTCTACGCGGGGGAGCAGTTCTTC.

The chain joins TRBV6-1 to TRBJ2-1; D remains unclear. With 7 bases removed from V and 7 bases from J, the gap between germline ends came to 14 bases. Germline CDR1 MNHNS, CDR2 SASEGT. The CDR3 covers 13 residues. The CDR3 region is CASTRIRGNEQFF. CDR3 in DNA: TGTGCCAGCACGAGGATCCGAGGAAATGAGCAGTTCTTC.

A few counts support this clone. CDR3 residues: CASSQGVALHF. CDR3 DNA sequence: TGTGCCAGCAGCCAAGGCGTAGCCCTCCACTTT. The rearrangement uses TRBV14 and TRBJ1-6, with D hard to call. The CDR3 contains 11 residues. V shed 1 base and J shed 14 bases, with 6 bases lying between them. Germline V gives CDR1 SGHDN, CDR2 FVKESK.

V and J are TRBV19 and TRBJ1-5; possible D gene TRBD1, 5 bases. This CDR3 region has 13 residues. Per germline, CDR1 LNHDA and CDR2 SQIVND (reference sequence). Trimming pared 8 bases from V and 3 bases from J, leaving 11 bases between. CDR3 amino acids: CASYPGYNQPQHF. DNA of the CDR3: TGTGCCAGTTACCCAGGGTACAATCAGCCCCAGCATTTT.

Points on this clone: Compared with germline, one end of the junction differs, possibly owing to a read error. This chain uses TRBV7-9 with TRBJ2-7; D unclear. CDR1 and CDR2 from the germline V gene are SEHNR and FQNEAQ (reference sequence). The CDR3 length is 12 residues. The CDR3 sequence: CSSSSLEFEQYF. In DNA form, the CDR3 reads TGTTCCAGCAGCTCCTTAGAATTCGAGCAGTACTTC. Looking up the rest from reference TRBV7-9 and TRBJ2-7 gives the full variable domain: DTGVSQNPRHKITKRGQNVTFRCDPISEHNRLYWYRQTLGQGPEFLTYFQNEAQLEKSRLLSDRFSAERPKGSFSTLEIQRTEQGDSAMYLCSSSSLEFEQYFGPGTRLTVT.

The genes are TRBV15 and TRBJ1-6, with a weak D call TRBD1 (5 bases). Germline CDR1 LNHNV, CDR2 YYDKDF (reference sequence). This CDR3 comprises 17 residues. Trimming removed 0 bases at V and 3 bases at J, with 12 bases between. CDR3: CATSRDPPGFYNSPLHF. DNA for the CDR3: TGTGCCACCAGCAGAGATCCCCCAGGGTTCTATAATTCACCCCTCCACTTT. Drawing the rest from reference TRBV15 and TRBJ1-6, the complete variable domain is DAMVIQNPRYQVTQFGKPVTLSCSQTLNHNVMYWYQQKSSQAPKLLFHYYDKDFNNEADTPDNFQSRRPNTSFCFLDIRSPGLGDTAMYLCATSRDPPGFYNSPLHFGNGTRLTVT.

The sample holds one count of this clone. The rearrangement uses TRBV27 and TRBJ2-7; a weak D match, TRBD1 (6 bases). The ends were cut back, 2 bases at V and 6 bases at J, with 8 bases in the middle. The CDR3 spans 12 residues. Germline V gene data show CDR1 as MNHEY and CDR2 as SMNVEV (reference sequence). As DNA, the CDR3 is TGTGCCAGCAGTTTAAGGGGGACCGAGCAGTACTTC. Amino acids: CASSLRGTEQYF.

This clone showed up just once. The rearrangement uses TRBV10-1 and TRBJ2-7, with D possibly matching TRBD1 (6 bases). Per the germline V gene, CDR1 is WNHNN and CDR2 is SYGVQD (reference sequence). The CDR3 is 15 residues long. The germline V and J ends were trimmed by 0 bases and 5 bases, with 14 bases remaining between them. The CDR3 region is CASSESGQGKDEQYF. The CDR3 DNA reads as TGCGCCAGCAGTGAGTCGGGGCAGGGGAAGGACGAGCAGTACTTC.

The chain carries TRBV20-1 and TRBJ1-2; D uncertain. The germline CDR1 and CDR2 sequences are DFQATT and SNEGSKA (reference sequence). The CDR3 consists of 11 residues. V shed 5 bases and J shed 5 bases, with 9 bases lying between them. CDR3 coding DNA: TGCAGTGCTTGGCGGGGATATGGCTACACCTTC. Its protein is CSAWRGYGYTF.

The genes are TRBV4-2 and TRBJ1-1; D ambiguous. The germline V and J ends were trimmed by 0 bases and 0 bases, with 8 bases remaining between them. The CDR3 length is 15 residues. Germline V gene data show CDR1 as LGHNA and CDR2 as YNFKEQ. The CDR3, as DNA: TGTGCCAGCAGCCAAGAACCCAGAATGAACACTGAAGCTTTCTTT. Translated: CASSQEPRMNTEAFF.

In DNA form, the CDR3 reads TGTGCCAGCAGTGAACCACTAGCGGGAGGGTGGAATGAGCAGTTCTTC. This codes for CASSEPLAGGWNEQFF. The rearrangement joins TRBV6-4 to TRBJ2-1; 13 nucleotides line up with TRBD2. Per germline, CDR1 MRHNA and CDR2 SNTAGT. V trimming: 3 bases; J trimming: 7 bases; junction bases outside the gene matches: 6. The CDR3 totals 16 residues.